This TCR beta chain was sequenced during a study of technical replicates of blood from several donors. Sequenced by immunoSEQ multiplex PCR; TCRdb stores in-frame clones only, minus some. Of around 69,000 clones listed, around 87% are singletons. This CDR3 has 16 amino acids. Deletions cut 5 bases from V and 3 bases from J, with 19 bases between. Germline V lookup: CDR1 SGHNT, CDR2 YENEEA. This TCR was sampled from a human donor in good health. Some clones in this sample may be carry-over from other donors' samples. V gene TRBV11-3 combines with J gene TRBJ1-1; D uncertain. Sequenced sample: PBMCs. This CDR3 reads CASSTRRGGSDTEAFF. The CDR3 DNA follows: TGTGCCAGCAGCACCCGCCGAGGAGGATCGGACACTGAAGCTTTCTTT.